This T cell receptor beta chain derives from a study of CD4+ T cells in melanoma. General observations from the study: A reported correlation linked neoantigen-specific CD4+ T cells to CD8+, macrophage and B cell function.

Profiled with immunoSEQ multiplex PCR; TCRdb holds only in-frame clones, not every one. This table has some 11,000 clones, roughly 62% appearing once. This clone was seen a few times. The antigen remains undetermined. CDR3 length equals 15 residues. Trimming cost V 3 bases and J 4 bases; bases outside gene matches: 8. The germline V gene encodes CDR1 LNHDA and CDR2 SQIVND (reference sequence). This sequence was found in a human donor with melanoma. The rearrangement uses TRBV19 and TRBJ1-2; 7 nucleotides line up with TRBD1. Sequencing input: cells from a culture (not recorded whether cultured in vitro). CDR3: CASSIVQGGSYGYTF. Here the CDR3 DNA reads TGTGCCAGTAGTATCGTTCAGGGGGGGAGCTATGGCTACACCTTC.